A selection of T cell receptor beta chains follows, all from one sample in a study of cytomegalovirus exposure and HLA in healthy donors. Method: immunoSEQ multiplex PCR; TCRdb's copy keeps in-frame clones and lacks some. The table shows tens of thousands of clones, with around 64% occurring only once. Specimen: PBMCs. These receptors were taken from a woman aged 45-65 years in good health and CMV-seronegative. Each CDR3 is given with its conserved first and last residue. A D gene is named only where the DNA matches it firmly. Expanded clones are given a class, and other clones once, few, many or no size at all.

clone size,D gene,J gene,V gene,CDR3 protein,CDR3 DNA
few,.,TRBJ1-2,TRBV10-3,CAISTSQGLGNYGYTF,TGTGCCATCTCGACCTCTCAGGGATTGGGGAACTATGGCTACACCTTC
.,TRBD1,TRBJ1-5,TRBV28,CASTGTAQGIPQHF,TGTGCCAGCACCGGGACAGCCCAAGGGATCCCCCAGCATTTT
.,TRBD2,TRBJ2-1,TRBV10-3,CAISESWGRASNEQFF,TGTGCCATCAGTGAGTCCTGGGGGAGGGCCAGTAATGAGCAGTTCTTC
.,TRBD1,TRBJ2-1,TRBV29-1,CSVTTGYNEQFF,TGCAGCGTTACGACAGGGTACAATGAGCAGTTCTTC
few,.,TRBJ2-7,TRBV5-6,CASRGRGSSYEQYF,TGTGCCAGCAGAGGTAGGGGCTCCTCCTACGAGCAGTACTTC
few,.,TRBJ2-3,TRBV11-2,CASSLFKRAVTDTQYF,TGTGCCAGCAGCTTATTTAAGCGAGCGGTCACAGATACGCAGTATTTT
.,.,TRBJ2-7,TRBV21-1,CASSPPITGGFCYEQYF,TGTGCCAGCAGCCCGCCCATCACAGGGGGCTTTTGTTACGAGCAGTACTTC
.,TRBD1,TRBJ2-7,TRBV6-5,CASSYFEGQGIYEQYF,TGTGCCAGCAGTTACTTCGAGGGACAGGGGATCTACGAGCAGTACTTC
.,TRBD1,TRBJ1-2,TRBV7-9,CASSLAGQGGDGYTF,TGTGCCAGCAGCTTAGCTGGACAGGGAGGAGATGGCTACACCTTC
.,.,TRBJ1-1,TRBV28,CASRSLMNTEAFF,TGTGCCAGCAGGTCCCTAATGAACACTGAAGCTTTCTTT
.,.,TRBJ1-3,TRBV5-1,CASSLDPRAGNTIYF,TGCGCCAGCAGCTTGGATCCCAGGGCTGGAAACACCATATATTTT
.,.,TRBJ2-7,TRBV6-5,CASSYSAGHYEQYF,TGTGCCAGCAGTTACTCGGCGGGGCACTACGAGCAGTACTTC
.,.,TRBJ2-5,TRBV5-4,CASSFPTGLDGETQYF,TGTGCCAGCAGCTTCCCTACAGGGCTGGACGGTGAGACCCAGTACTTC
.,TRBD1,TRBJ2-5,TRBV19,CASSIAWTGEETQYF,TGTGCCAGTAGTATAGCGTGGACAGGGGAAGAGACCCAGTACTTC
.,.,TRBJ2-1,TRBV6-5,CASSKWDSGKGQFF,TGTGCCAGCAGTAAATGGGACTCCGGCAAAGGGCAGTTCTTC
.,TRBD2,TRBJ2-5,TRBV7-2,CASSSSSGVQETQYF,TGTGCCAGCAGCTCGTCTAGCGGGGTTCAAGAGACCCAGTACTTC